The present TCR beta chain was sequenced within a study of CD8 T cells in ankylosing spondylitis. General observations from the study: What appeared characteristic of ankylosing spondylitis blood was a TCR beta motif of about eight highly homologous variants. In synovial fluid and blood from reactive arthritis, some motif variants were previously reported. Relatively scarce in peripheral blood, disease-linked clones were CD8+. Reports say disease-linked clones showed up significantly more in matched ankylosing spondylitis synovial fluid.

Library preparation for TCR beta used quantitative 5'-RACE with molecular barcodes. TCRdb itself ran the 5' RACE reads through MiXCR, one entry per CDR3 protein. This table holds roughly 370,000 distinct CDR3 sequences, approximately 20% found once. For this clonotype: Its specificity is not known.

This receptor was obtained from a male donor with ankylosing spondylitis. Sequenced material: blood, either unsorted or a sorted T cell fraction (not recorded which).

CDR3 in amino acids: CASIPGGGLGVQEYF. The CDR3 DNA sequence: TGTGCCAGCATCCCCGGAGGGGGACTAGGAGTTCAGGAGTACTTC. This sequence joins TRBV11-3 and TRBJ2-5, with TRBD2 matching over 8 bases. The CDR3 spans 15 residues. CDR1 is SGHNT and CDR2 is YENEEA in the germline V gene. The V and J ends lost 7 bases and 12 bases, in that order; junction bases with no gene match: 19.